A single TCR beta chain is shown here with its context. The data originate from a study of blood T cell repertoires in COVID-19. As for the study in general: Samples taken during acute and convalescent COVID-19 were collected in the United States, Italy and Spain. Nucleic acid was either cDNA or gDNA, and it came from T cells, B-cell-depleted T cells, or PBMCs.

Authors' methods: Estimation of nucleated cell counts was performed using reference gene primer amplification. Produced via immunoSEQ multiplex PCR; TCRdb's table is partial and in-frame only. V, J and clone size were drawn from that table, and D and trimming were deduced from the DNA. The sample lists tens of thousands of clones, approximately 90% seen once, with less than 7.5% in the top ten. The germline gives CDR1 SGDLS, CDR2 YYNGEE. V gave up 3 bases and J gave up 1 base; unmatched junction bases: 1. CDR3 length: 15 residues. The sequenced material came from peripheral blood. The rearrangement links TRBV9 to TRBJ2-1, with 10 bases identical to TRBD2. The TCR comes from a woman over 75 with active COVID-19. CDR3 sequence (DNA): TGTGCCAGCAGCGGAGCGGGAGGGTCCTACAATGAGCAGTTCTTC. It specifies CASSGAGGSYNEQFF.